This TCR beta chain was documented in a study of T cell responses to AZD1222 COVID-19 vaccine. Study findings and constraints: Only after the peak T cell response were repertoires sampled.

About this clone: Its antigen is as yet unknown.

V gave up 8 bases and J gave up 6 bases, with 20 bases separating them. CDR1 MNHEY and CDR2 SMNVEV come from the germline V gene (reference sequence). CDR3 length equals 15 residues. Produced via immunoSEQ multiplex PCR; TCRdb's table is partial and in-frame only. The table has about 180,000 clones, 88% seen once. The specimen comprised peripheral blood, sampled 28 days after the second AZD1222 dose. The receptor was derived from an adult who received the AZD1222 COVID-19 vaccine. J is TRBJ2-1 and V is TRBV27; tentative D call: TRBD2 (6 bases). The chain's CDR3 is CASGDWRERGNEQFF. The CDR3 nucleotides are TGTGCCAGCGGGGATTGGAGGGAGAGGGGCAATGAGCAGTTCTTC.